Presented here are 14 T cell receptor beta chains from one specimen sequenced in a study of cytomegalovirus exposure and HLA in healthy donors. Primers: 60 Vbeta forward and 13 Jbeta reverse. Sequencing used immunoSEQ multiplex PCR; TCRdb keeps in-frame clones, though not all of them. The data hold under 200,000 clones, with around 78% observed a single time. Sample: PBMCs. The receptors were gathered from a woman aged 25 to 39 in good health and CMV-seropositive.

The sample holds one count of this clone. The chain joins TRBV9 to TRBJ1-3, with TRBD1 as a possible D gene (6 bases). V lost 3 bases and J 0 bases, leaving 7 bases between the germline ends. Germline V gene data show CDR1 as SGDLS and CDR2 as YYNGEE. This CDR3 contains 14 residues. Here the CDR3 reads CASSGQVSGNTIYF. CDR3 bases: TGTGCCAGCAGCGGACAGGTCTCTGGAAACACCATATATTTT.

The chain joins TRBV27 to TRBJ1-2; 7 bases fit TRBD1. Germline CDR1 reads MNHEY; CDR2 reads SMNVEV (reference sequence). The CDR3 runs 13 residues. The V segment lost 4 bases and the J segment 4 bases; nucleotides outside the gene matches: 3. In DNA, the CDR3 is TGTGCCAGCAGTTCCACAGGGGCCTATGGCTACACCTTC. It yields the protein CASSSTGAYGYTF.

The chain is built from TRBV19 and TRBJ2-2; TRBD1 aligns across 9 bases. CDR1 is LNHDA and CDR2 is SQIVND in the germline V gene (reference sequence). V shed 5 bases, J shed 2 bases, and the junction held 6 bases outside the gene matches. The CDR3 is made up of 16 amino acids. The CDR3 loop is CASSLNRGLNTGELFF. In DNA form, the CDR3 reads TGTGCCAGTAGTTTAAACAGGGGGCTTAACACCGGGGAGCTGTTTTTT.

This chain links TRBV11-3 with TRBJ2-1, with D maybe TRBD2 (6 bases). Trimming left V 1 base short and J 8 bases short, with 9 bases between. The CDR3 consists of 13 residues. The V gene's germline CDR1 is SGHNT and CDR2 YENEEA. CDR3 sequence (DNA): TGTGCCAGCAGCTTAGGGTGGGGGGATGAGCAGTTCTTC. Translated: CASSLGWGDEQFF.

This rearrangement joins TRBV9 to TRBJ2-5, with 13 positions matching TRBD2. The CDR3 extends over 17 amino acids. Trimming at V came to 3 bases and at J to 0 bases, leaving 5 bases not matched to a gene. Per the germline V gene, CDR1 is SGDLS and CDR2 is YYNGEE. CDR3 amino acids: CASSEGLAGSYQETQYF. In DNA form, the CDR3 reads TGTGCCAGCAGCGAGGGACTAGCGGGATCGTACCAAGAGACCCAGTACTTC.

This clone was seen more than once but under ten times. This chain links TRBV5-6 with TRBJ2-7, with 7 nucleotides matching TRBD2. The germline V gene has CDR1 SGHDT and CDR2 YYEEEE. The CDR3 is 14 residues long. The V gene end was trimmed by 1 base and the J gene end by 5 bases; junction bases not matched to a gene: 6. The CDR3 is CASSLPGTIDEQYF. In DNA form, the CDR3 reads TGTGCCAGCAGCTTGCCGGGGACTATAGACGAGCAGTACTTC.

CDR3 DNA: TGTGCCAGCAGGGCTAACAGGGGCACTGAAGCTTTCTTT. As protein: CASRANRGTEAFF. J is TRBJ1-1 and V is TRBV6-6, with TRBD1 matching over 7 bases. V was clipped by 6 bases and J by 4 bases; unmatched bases: 5. The CDR3 contains 13 residues. Germline V gives CDR1 MNHNY, CDR2 SVGAGI (reference sequence).

V and J are TRBV11-2 and TRBJ2-2; possibly TRBD1 for D (5 bases). Trimming cost V 2 bases and J 4 bases, with 11 bases left between them. The CDR3 covers 15 residues. Germline V gene data show CDR1 as SGHAT and CDR2 as FQNNGV. The CDR3 sequence is CASSLPRVGTGELFF. In nucleotides, the CDR3 is TGTGCCAGCAGCTTACCCAGGGTGGGCACCGGGGAGCTGTTTTTT.

This chain uses TRBV5-6 with TRBJ2-7; 8 bases match TRBD1. The CDR3 is made up of 15 amino acids. The junction had 5 bases not matched to a gene; V was cut back by 0 bases and J by 3 bases. Germline CDR1 and CDR2: SGHDT and YYEEEE. The CDR3 reads CASSLEDRAYYEQYF. In DNA form, the CDR3 reads TGTGCCAGCAGCTTGGAGGACAGGGCCTACTACGAGCAGTACTTC.

The chain carries TRBV6-5 and TRBJ1-1; D unresolved. Germline V lookup: CDR1 MNHEY, CDR2 SVGAGI. This CDR3 has 13 residues. Trimming removed 2 bases at V and 1 base at J, with 5 bases between. CDR3 nucleotide sequence: TGTGCCAGCAGTTACAAGAGGAACACTGAAGCTTTCTTT. It yields the protein CASSYKRNTEAFF.

The sample holds one count of this clone. CDR3 sequence: CASSLPGLAGNEQFF. CDR3 sequence (DNA): TGTGCCAGCAGTTTACCGGGACTAGCGGGAAATGAGCAGTTCTTC. The V call is TRBV28, the J call TRBJ2-1, with TRBD2 matching 13 bases. This CDR3 is built from 15 residues. The V segment lost 2 bases and the J segment 7 bases; nucleotides outside the gene matches: 2. Germline loops: CDR1 MDHEN, CDR2 SYDVKM.

The chain recombines TRBV10-1 with TRBJ1-2; no clear D gene. This CDR3 spans 12 amino acids. The V gene's germline CDR1 is WNHNN and CDR2 SYGVQD (reference sequence). V gave up 3 bases and J gave up 4 bases, with 6 bases separating them. For the CDR3, the DNA is TGCGCCAGCAGTGAAAGCCCCTATGGCTACACCTTC. Translation gives CASSESPYGYTF.

In DNA form, the CDR3 reads TGTGCCAGCTCACCTACGGCGGGGGTAGTCGGCGCAGATACGCAGTATTTT. Translated: CASSPTAGVVGADTQYF. V gene TRBV18 combines with J gene TRBJ2-3; 7 bases map to TRBD2. V gave up 3 bases and J gave up 4 bases; unmatched junction bases: 13. This CDR3 comprises 17 residues. Germline lookup yields CDR1 KGHSH and CDR2 LQKENI.

Here the CDR3 DNA reads TGTGCCAGTAGTTCCAGGGACTTTCAAGAGACCCAGTACTTC. Translated: CASSSRDFQETQYF. V gene TRBV19 combines with J gene TRBJ2-5, with D perhaps matching TRBD2 (6 bases). The ends were cut back, 5 bases at V and 2 bases at J, with 12 bases in the middle. The CDR3 covers 14 residues. CDR1 is LNHDA, CDR2 SQIVND, per germline (reference sequence).